This T cell receptor beta chain was found in a study of blood T cells in healthy people across ages. The V end lost 3 bases, the J end lost 5 bases, and 13 bases lay between the germline ends. The CDR3 is 14 amino acids. Germline CDR1 reads SGHTA; CDR2 reads FQGNSA. This clonotype was seen many times. The second PCR ran about 6 to 11 cycles with a sample-barcoded 5' primer and J-beta primers. TCRdb independently ran MiXCR on the 5' RACE reads; one entry per CDR3 protein. The table shows about 1.4 million distinct CDR3 sequences, with 59% occurring only once. The sequenced material came from blood. The origin of this receptor is a man between 18 and 29 years old in good health. This chain uses TRBV7-2 with TRBJ2-5; D tentatively reads TRBD1 or TRBD2 (5 bases each). CDR3 in amino acids: CASSLGPVGETQYF. The CDR3 nucleotides read TGTGCCAGCAGCTTGGGACCGGTCGGGGAGACCCAGTACTTC.